The 29 T cell receptor beta chains given below trace back to one sample, sequenced in a study of tumor-infiltrating lymphocytes in oesophageal squamous cell carcinoma. TCRdb re-derived calls from the PCR reads in MiXCR, one entry per CDR3 protein. The data hold fewer than 16,000 distinct CDR3 sequences, with roughly 55% observed a single time. Sequencing was carried out using esophageal tumor tissue. The receptor source for this set is a male donor with esophageal squamous cell carcinoma.

This clonotype was seen ten or more times. A read error may explain this, as a much larger clone is one base away. The chain carries TRBV6-2 or TRBV6-3 and TRBJ2-3; either TRBD1 or TRBD2 may supply D (5 bases each). The length of the CDR3 is 16 residues. V was shortened by 7 bases and J by 14 bases, with 31 bases between the two germline ends. Germline V CDR1 and CDR2: MNHEY, SVGEGT. The CDR3 DNA reads as TGTGCCAGCAAGGGACGCGGGCTCGACGACACCGGGGAGCTGTATTTT. Its protein is CASKGRGLDDTGELYF.

Regarding this clonotype: This is likely a read error, given that the CDR3 carries no conserved phenylalanine or tryptophan at its end. No DNA is shown, since the ends of the CDR3 on it are uncertain; the CDR3 is the one TCRdb lists. This chain joins TRBV11-3 and TRBJ1-6; the table names TRBD1, a call not compared with the DNA. Germline V gene lookup returns CDR1 SGHNT and CDR2 YENEEA. 17 amino acids form the CDR3, both terminal residues included. CDR3 region: CASSLEQGGYNEQFFGP.

This clonotype is medium-sized (0.01 to 0.1%). The V call is TRBV7-3, the J call TRBJ1-6; 8 bases are a match to TRBD1. Germline CDR1 and CDR2: SGHTA and FQGTGA. The junction had 6 bases not matched to a gene; V was cut back by 5 bases and J by 6 bases. The CDR3 totals 15 residues. The CDR3 reads CASSLRDRSNSPLHF. For the CDR3, the DNA is TGTGCCAGCAGCCTCCGGGACAGGAGTAATTCACCCCTCCACTTT.

This clonotype was recorded a few times. V gene TRBV7-6 combines with J gene TRBJ2-1; a possible D gene is TRBD2 (5 bases). The CDR3 is 12 residues long. Germline assignment: CDR1 SGHVS and CDR2 FNYEAQ. V shed 5 bases and J shed 10 bases, with 12 bases lying between them. CDR3 sequence: CASSPVGAEQFF. CDR3 bases: TGTGCCAGCAGCCCTGTGGGAGCGGAGCAGTTCTTC.

The chain has TRBV28 and TRBJ2-5, with D maybe TRBD2 (6 bases). Germline V lookup: CDR1 MDHEN, CDR2 SYDVKM. Trimming took 6 bases from V and 5 from J, leaving 13 bases between them. The CDR3 runs to 13 residues. The CDR3 loop is CASRTGLSETQYF. The CDR3 DNA reads as TGTGCCAGCAGGACGGGACTTTCTGAGACCCAGTACTTC.

This clonotype was seen ten or more times. A much larger clone is a single base away; this may be a read error. The rearrangement uses TRBV10-2 and TRBJ2-5; tentative D call: TRBD2 (6 bases). The length of the CDR3 is 12 residues. V was pared by 10 bases and J by 11 bases, with 20 bases between. The germline gives CDR1 WSHSY, CDR2 SAAADI. The chain's CDR3 is CATIAPGDEQYF. Here the CDR3 DNA reads TGCGCCACTATAGCACCGGGGGATGAGCAGTACTTC.

This clonotype came up a few times. The chain joins TRBV7-2 to TRBJ2-3; no clear D gene. The germline V gene has CDR1 SGHTA and CDR2 FQGNSA. Trimming removed 6 bases from V and 11 bases from J, with 27 bases in between. This CDR3 comprises 16 residues. In DNA form, the CDR3 reads TGTGCCAGCAGGCCGGAAGGGCCGAGCTCCTGCAATGAGCAGTATTTT. Protein sequence: CASRPEGPSSCNEQYF.

V gene TRBV6-4 combines with J gene TRBJ2-3; D uncertain. The last part of the DNA fits TRBJ1-1 better; the J call may be wrong. Germline CDR1 and CDR2: MRHNA and SNTAGT. The CDR3 length is 13 residues. This CDR3 is CASSDRRNTEAFF. The CDR3 coding sequence is TGTGCCAGCAGTGACCGCCGGAACACTGAAGCTTTCTTT.

CDR3 protein: CASSVAGDDLKQYF. As DNA, the CDR3 is TGTGCCAGCAGCGTAGCTGGTGACGATTTAAAGCAGTACTTC. The gene calls are TRBV9 and TRBJ2-7; D call uncertain. There are 14 residues in the CDR3. Trimming pared 0 bases from V and 8 bases from J, leaving 15 bases between. Germline CDR1 and CDR2: SGDLS and YYNGEE.

Many counts were recorded for this clonotype. The rearrangement links TRBV10-1 to TRBJ1-3; unclear D gene. The CDR3 loop spans 15 amino acids. Trimming removed 9 bases from V and 0 bases from J, with 15 bases in between. Germline loops: CDR1 WNHNN, CDR2 SYGVQD (reference sequence). CDR3 sequence: CARPRRAVSGNTIYF. CDR3 DNA: TGCGCCAGACCTCGGCGGGCGGTCTCTGGAAACACCATATATTTT.

This rearrangement joins TRBV5-1 to TRBJ2-3; D remains unclear. Per the germline V gene, CDR1 is SGHRS and CDR2 is YFSETQ. With 1 base removed from V and 0 bases from J, the gap between germline ends came to 9 bases. This CDR3 has 15 amino acids. The CDR3 DNA reads as TGCGCCAGCAGCTTGCGGAAACCAAGCACAGATACGCAGTATTTT. It is translated as CASSLRKPSTDTQYF.

In regard to this clonotype: As the CDR3 is not closed by the conserved phenylalanine or tryptophan, this likely results from a read error. This sequence joins TRBV27 and TRBJ2-5; TRBD2 aligns across 8 bases. The J call may be wrong; the DNA end is better matched by TRBJ2-7. In germline, CDR1 is MNHEY, CDR2 SMNVEV (reference sequence). This CDR3 region has 14 residues. The CDR3 protein is CASSSGTRAYEQYL. The CDR3 DNA sequence: TGTGCCAGCAGTTCAGGGACTAGGGCCTACGAGCAGTACTTG.

This clonotype was counted between two and nine times. J is TRBJ2-1 and V is TRBV7-2; no definite D call. The J call may be faulty, since TRBJ2-7 better matches the DNA end. Germline V CDR1 and CDR2: SGHTA, FQGNSA. The CDR3 loop spans 12 amino acids. CDR3 nucleotides: TGTGCCAGCAGCTTAGGGCAATACGAGCAGTACTTC. It is translated as CASSLGQYEQYF.

Remarks on this clonotype: One junction end does not reproduce the germline sequence, and a read error may be involved. The chain is built from TRBV7-6 and TRBJ2-5; D is perhaps TRBD2 (6 bases). CDR3 length equals 15 residues. CDR1 SGHVS and CDR2 FNYEAQ come from the germline V gene. The CDR3 DNA sequence: TGTGCTAGCAGCTTAACGGGGGTCCTACAAGAGACCCAGTACTTC. Translating gives CASSLTGVLQETQYF.

Only a few counts were recorded for this clonotype. The rearrangement joins TRBV28 to TRBJ1-1; D is possibly TRBD1 (6 bases). V dropped 5 bases and J dropped 0 bases, with 16 bases sitting between them. The CDR3 covers 16 residues. Per the germline V gene, CDR1 is MDHEN and CDR2 is SYDVKM. CDR3 in DNA: TGTGCCAGCAGTCCGTATGCCGGGACAATGAACACTGAAGCTTTCTTT. This codes for CASSPYAGTMNTEAFF.

The chain recombines TRBV12-3 or TRBV12-4 with TRBJ2-5; 12 positions agree with TRBD2. TRBJ2-3 matches the DNA end more closely, so the J call is doubtful. The CDR3 is 15 residues long. The CDR3 protein is CASSLRLAGDDTQYF. The CDR3 DNA reads TGTGCCAGCAGTTTAAGACTAGCGGGAGACGATACGCAGTATTTT.

This clonotype was detected only a few times. The junction and the germline gene differ at one end; a read error may be behind it. The chain couples TRBV7-6 to TRBJ1-6, with D possibly matching TRBD1 (5 bases). The CDR3 extends over 16 amino acids. In germline, CDR1 is SGHVS, CDR2 FNYEAQ. The CDR3 sequence: CASSPTGGRGKETQYF. As DNA, the CDR3 is TGTGCCAGCAGCCCCACCGGGGGACGAGGCAAAGAGACCCAGTACTTT.

The rearrangement joins TRBV7-2 to TRBJ2-5; D possibly matches TRBD1 or TRBD2 (5 bases each). The germline V and J ends were trimmed by 2 bases and 4 bases, with 14 bases remaining between them. The length of the CDR3 is 15 residues. The germline V gene encodes CDR1 SGHTA and CDR2 FQGNSA. CDR3 DNA: TGTGCCAGCAGCTTAAACACCGGGGCGGGAGAGACCCAGTACTTC. This sequence encodes CASSLNTGAGETQYF.

This clonotype was recorded only once. This sequence joins TRBV7-8 and TRBJ2-3, with D hard to call. Germline values: CDR1 SGHVS, CDR2 FQNEAQ. Trimming removed 11 bases at V and 4 bases at J, with 16 bases between. The CDR3 consists of 13 residues. The CDR3 DNA sequence: TGTGCCTCATTGGGCGGTCGCGCAGATACGCAGTATTTT. This sequence encodes CASLGGRADTQYF.

The V call is TRBV10-2, the J call TRBJ2-5; D unresolved. The J call is in doubt because the DNA end fits TRBJ2-1 better. This CDR3 contains 13 residues. Germline V gene data show CDR1 as WSHSY and CDR2 as SAAADI. The CDR3 region is CASAVASYNEQFF. The DNA of the CDR3 is TGCGCCTCGGCCGTGGCCTCCTACAATGAGCAGTTCTTC.

Comments on this clonotype: The CDR3 does not end in the conserved phenylalanine or tryptophan, so this is likely a read error. It is unclear where the CDR3 begins or ends on the DNA, so no DNA is shown, and the CDR3 is as TCRdb lists it. The chain recombines TRBV7-2 with TRBJ2-3; TRBD1, the D gene given by the table, was not confirmed from the DNA. The CDR3 numbers 16 amino acids, ends counted. Germline CDR1 and CDR2: SGHTA and FQGNSA. Here the CDR3 reads CASREGTGRYGYTFGP.

By share of the sample, this clonotype is medium-sized (0.01 to 0.1%). The chain couples TRBV7-9 to TRBJ2-1; TRBD1 agrees at 9 bases. The germline gives CDR1 SEHNR, CDR2 FQNEAQ (reference sequence). V dropped 4 bases and J dropped 3; count of bases not matched to a gene: 4. The CDR3 runs 15 residues. The CDR3 nucleotides are TGTGCCAGCAGCTCGGGACAGGGAGACTACAATGAGCAGTTCTTC. Protein sequence: CASSSGQGDYNEQFF.

As regards this clonotype: One end of the junction does not line up with germline, which may come from a read error. This chain connects TRBV7-6 to TRBJ2-1; a weak D match, TRBD1 (6 bases). There are 17 residues in the CDR3. Per germline, CDR1 SGHVS and CDR2 FNYEAQ. CDR3 in amino acids: CASSLSLGETGCDEQFF. The CDR3 DNA is TGTGCTAGCAGCTTATCCCTAGGTGAGACAGGTTGTGATGAGCAGTTCTTC.

The V gene is TRBV7-9, the J gene TRBJ2-7; 12 nucleotides match TRBD2. The trim removed 4 bases at V and 5 bases at J, leaving 3 bases unmatched. This CDR3 is built from 14 residues. Germline V gene sequence: CDR1 SEHNR, CDR2 FQNEAQ (reference sequence). The CDR3 nucleotides read TGTGCCAGCAGCTCCCGACTAGCGGGAGACGAGCAGTACTTC. It specifies CASSSRLAGDEQYF.

The V gene is TRBV27, the J gene TRBJ2-4, with 7 bases that match TRBD2. This CDR3 comprises 15 residues. J gave up 6 bases and V 2 bases, and 7 bases lay outside the gene matches. Germline V gene data show CDR1 as MNHEY and CDR2 as SMNVEV (reference sequence). As DNA, the CDR3 is TGTGCCAGCAGTTTAAAGCCAGGGAGGGGAAACATTCAGTACTTC. It codes for CASSLKPGRGNIQYF.

CDR3 sequence (DNA): TGTGCCAGCAGTCTGACTAGCGGGGGGCTCCAAGAGACCCAGTACTTC. Its translation is CASSLTSGGLQETQYF. The chain links TRBV12-3 or TRBV12-4 to TRBJ2-7; TRBD2 aligns across 13 bases. Gene TRBJ2-5 matches the end of the DNA better, so the J call may be wrong. The CDR3 has 16 amino acids.

There are many counts of this clonotype. This chain connects TRBV11-2 to TRBJ2-1; tentative D call: TRBD1 (6 bases). V dropped 8 bases and J dropped 0 bases, with 11 bases sitting between them. There are 14 residues in the CDR3. Germline values: CDR1 SGHAT, CDR2 FQNNGV. The CDR3 nucleotides are TGTGCCAGCCGGCAGGGGTCCTCCTACAATGAGCAGTTCTTC. It encodes CASRQGSSYNEQFF.

By share, this clonotype ranks as medium-sized (0.01 to 0.1%). The rearrangement links TRBV6-1 to TRBJ1-1; no reliable D call. This CDR3 contains 13 residues. The germline V gene has CDR1 MNHNS and CDR2 SASEGT. The germline V and J ends were trimmed by 2 bases and 5 bases, with 9 bases remaining between them. The CDR3 nucleotides read TGTGCCAGCAGTGAATGGGGTGATACTGAAGCTTTCTTT. The encoded protein is CASSEWGDTEAFF.

The chain joins TRBV28 to TRBJ2-6; 7 bases map to TRBD2. TRBJ2-7 explains the end of the DNA better; the J call may be wrong. Germline V gene sequence: CDR1 MDHEN, CDR2 SYDVKM. The CDR3 runs 14 residues. CDR3 nucleotide sequence: TGTGCCAGCAGTTCGGGGGGAAGGGCCTACGAGCAGTACTTC. Amino acids: CASSSGGRAYEQYF.